This TCR beta chain was captured in a study of response to subunit inactivated influenza vaccine. From the RT-PCR reads, TCRdb called clonotypes with MiXCR, one entry per CDR3 protein. Of about 800,000 distinct CDR3 sequences listed, less than 25% are singletons. Study-wide results and caveats: The study's authors posited that every seasonal influenza vaccination enlists few new T cells.

This clonotype was observed a handful of times. Its antigen is unidentified. Germline CDR1 SGHTA, CDR2 FQGNSA. V lost 2 bases and J 6 bases, leaving 11 bases between the germline ends. This CDR3 is built from 14 residues. The origin of this receptor is a man aged 45-65 years who received an inactivated influenza vaccine. This sequence joins TRBV7-2 and TRBJ2-1; tentative D call: TRBD1 (6 bases). Source: PBMCs from blood, taken less than 6 days after vaccination. Written as DNA, the CDR3 is TGTGCCAGCAGCTTAAGACAGGCTCGCAATGAGCAGTTCTTC. Translating gives CASSLRQARNEQFF.